This TCR beta chain was identified during a study of T cells in localized non-small cell lung cancer. Findings of the study overall: Out of the top 100 tumor clones, a median roughly 52 were seen in adjacent lung. Owing to sequencing of a solitary tumor region, heterogeneity cannot be discounted. In the blood, greater T cell density corresponded to longer overall survival. In uninvolved adjacent lung, T cell clonality reached its highest value, exceeding tumor.

CDR1 is SGDLS, CDR2 YYNGEE, per germline. The CDR3 consists of 17 residues. Sequencing used immunoSEQ multiplex PCR; TCRdb keeps in-frame clones, though not all of them. The table lists around 39,000 clones, over 75% of them singletons. Points on this clone: The antigen is unknown.

The receptor's source is a woman aged 40-75 years with stage I lung adenocarcinoma. The starting material was peripheral blood, obtained before any cancer treatment. This rearrangement joins TRBV9 to TRBJ2-5; TRBD1 agrees at 8 bases. The end of the DNA is better explained by TRBJ2-7, so the J call may be wrong. CDR3 loop: CASSPGQGIVGAYEQYF. The CDR3 bases are TGTGCCAGCAGCCCCGGACAGGGAATAGTAGGGGCCTACGAGCAGTACTTC.